This T cell receptor beta chain was recorded in a study of CD8 T cells in Susac syndrome. Germline V gene data show CDR1 as MNHEY and CDR2 as SVGAGI. This CDR3 contains 15 residues. Trimming removed 2 bases from V and 4 bases from J; junction bases left unmatched: 6. Blood CD8+ and CD4+ T cells underwent high-throughput TCR beta sequencing. TEMRA cells were FACS-enriched, and CD8+ and CD4+ T cells were isolated negatively. Random hexamers were used to reverse transcribe the RNA input (about 0.5 to 1 ug). TCRdb re-analysed the immunoSEQ multiplex PCR reads in MiXCR, keeping a single row per CDR3 protein. The profile shows roughly 84,000 distinct CDR3 sequences, approximately 96% of them singletons.

This TCR came from a human donor with Susac syndrome. The rearrangement uses TRBV6-5 and TRBJ1-1; 8 bases agree with TRBD1. Material for sequencing was CD8+ T cells from PBMCs. The CDR3 protein is CASSYGTGGITEAFF. CDR3 bases: TGTGCCAGCAGTTACGGAACAGGGGGTATCACTGAAGCTTTCTTT.